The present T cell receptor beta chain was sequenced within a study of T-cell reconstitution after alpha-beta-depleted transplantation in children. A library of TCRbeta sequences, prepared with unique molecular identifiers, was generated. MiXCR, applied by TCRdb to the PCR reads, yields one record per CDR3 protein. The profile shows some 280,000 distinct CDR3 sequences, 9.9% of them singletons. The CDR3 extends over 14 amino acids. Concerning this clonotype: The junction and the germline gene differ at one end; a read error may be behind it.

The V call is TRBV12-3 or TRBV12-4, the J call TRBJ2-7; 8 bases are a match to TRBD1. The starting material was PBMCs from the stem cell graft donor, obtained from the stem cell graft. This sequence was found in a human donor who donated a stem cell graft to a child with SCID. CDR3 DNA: TGTGCCAGCAGGGGTGCAGGGGGCTCCTACGAGCGGTACTTC. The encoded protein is CASRGAGGSYERYF.